This T cell receptor beta chain was recorded in a study of human T cells and chemical hapten exposure. Whole-study results and caveats: While controls formed fewer of them, expanded TCRs formed significantly more large CDR3 similarity clusters.

Only a few counts were recorded for this clonotype. Antigen unknown. Germline CDR1 is DFQATT and CDR2 is SNEGSKA (reference sequence). The CDR3 is made up of 13 amino acids. V lost 6 bases, J lost 5 bases, and 14 bases lay in between. Original methodology: Per sample, the median was about 88,000 TCRs, with values from 23,224 to 690,600. TCRdb used MiXCR to reprocess the RACE reads, holding one entry per CDR3 protein. These V and J calls originate from TCRdb's pipeline instead of the authors' own analysis. In the table there are 240,000 or so distinct CDR3 sequences, about 8.1% of which are singletons. The time point: pre-sensitization, week 0. Regarding treatment: therapeutic diphenylcyclopropenone sensitization with weekly scalp DPC. Sample donors consisted of patients with alopecia, aged 18 to 70 years, who were suitable for DPC.

The sequence derives from a woman between 40 and 50 years old with alopecia areata. Some clones in this sample may be carry-over from other donors' samples. This specimen consisted of whole blood, obtained in connection with sensitization to the hapten diphenylcyclopropenone (DPC). This chain joins TRBV20-1 and TRBJ2-1, with a weak D call TRBD2 (7 bases). CDR3 coding DNA: TGCAGTGCCAATTGGGGGGGCCACAATGAGCAGTTCTTC. Its protein is CSANWGGHNEQFF.